This passage covers 27 T cell receptor beta chains from one sample sequenced in a study of blood T cell repertoires in COVID-19. Profiled with immunoSEQ multiplex PCR; TCRdb holds only in-frame clones, not every one. The repertoire holds some 180,000 clones, with under 90% as singletons. Sequenced input: peripheral blood. Every receptor here comes from a man aged 55 to 69 with acute or convalescent COVID-19.

The rearrangement joins TRBV3-1 (or the pseudogene TRBV3-2) to TRBJ1-3, with 7 bases that match TRBD1. Germline CDR1 reads LGHDT; CDR2 reads YNNKEL (reference sequence). CDR3 length: 14 amino acids. V dropped 5 bases and J dropped 2; count of bases not matched to a gene: 3. CDR3 protein: CASSYGTAGNTIYF. In DNA form, the CDR3 reads TGTGCCAGCAGCTACGGGACAGCTGGAAACACCATATATTTT.

DNA for the CDR3: TGTGCCAGTAGTATAGTTCAAGGAGATCAGCCCCAGCATTTT. Protein: CASSIVQGDQPQHF. The V and J genes are TRBV19 and TRBJ1-5, with D unclear. From germline, CDR1 is LNHDA and CDR2 SQIVND (reference sequence). The CDR3 length is 14 residues. V lost 1 base and J 5 bases, leaving 9 bases between the germline ends.

The V call is TRBV18, the J call TRBJ2-2; D not certain. The germline gives CDR1 KGHSH, CDR2 LQKENI. The CDR3 loop spans 14 amino acids. Trimming took off 0 bases at V and 3 bases at J, with 5 bases between the two ends. CDR3: CASSPPQHTGELFF. CDR3 in DNA: TGTGCCAGCTCACCACCACAGCACACCGGGGAGCTGTTTTTT. Full variable domain (outside the CDR3, taken from reference TRBV18 and TRBJ2-2): NAGVMQNPRHLVRRRGQEARLRCSPMKGHSHVYWYRQLPEEGLKFMVYLQKENIIDESGMPKERFSAEFPKEGPSILRIQQVVRGDSAAYFCASSPPQHTGELFFGEGSRLTVL.

This clone was seen only once. V and J are TRBV11-2 and TRBJ2-7, with D unresolved. This CDR3 has 13 residues. Germline V gives CDR1 SGHAT, CDR2 FQNNGV. Trimming pared 0 bases from V and 3 bases from J, leaving 6 bases between. CDR3 in amino acids: CASSLDPIYEQYF. CDR3 nucleotides: TGTGCCAGCAGCTTAGATCCCATCTACGAGCAGTACTTC.

The V call is TRBV9, the J call TRBJ1-6; 9 nucleotides agree with TRBD1. This CDR3 has 16 amino acids. From germline, CDR1 is SGDLS and CDR2 YYNGEE. Germline trimming cut 4 bases from V and 10 bases from J; bases unmatched to any gene: 12. The CDR3 protein is CASSRGSETGGSPLHF. In DNA form, the CDR3 reads TGTGCCAGCAGCCGGGGGTCAGAGACAGGGGGATCACCCCTCCACTTT.

The chain carries TRBV28 and TRBJ1-2; maybe TRBD1 (6 bases). This CDR3 is built from 13 residues. V was shortened by 2 bases and J by 4 bases, with 8 bases between the two germline ends. Looked up from germline, CDR1 is MDHEN and CDR2 is SYDVKM. CDR3: CASSLGQFYGYTF. The CDR3 coding sequence is TGTGCCAGCAGTTTAGGACAGTTCTATGGCTACACCTTC.

The rearrangement uses TRBV2 and TRBJ2-1; D remains unclear. In germline, CDR1 is SNHLY, CDR2 FYNNEI. V lost 8 bases and J lost 10, with 9 bases in between. The CDR3 has 10 residues. CDR3 amino acids: CASGAREQFF. CDR3 nucleotide sequence: TGTGCCAGCGGAGCGAGGGAGCAGTTCTTC.

The chain links TRBV4-3 to TRBJ2-3; TRBD2 agrees at 10 bases. V lost 4 bases to trimming and J lost 3 bases; unmatched junction nucleotides: 4. Germline values: CDR1 LGHNA, CDR2 YSLEER. This CDR3 has 15 amino acids. For the CDR3, the DNA is TGCGCCAGCAGCCCAGCGGGGGGGGCGACAGATACGCAGTATTTT. Its protein is CASSPAGGATDTQYF.

The chain combines TRBV10-2 with TRBJ2-1, with 14 bases fitting TRBD2. The CDR3 runs 15 residues. J lost 11 bases, V lost 8 bases, and 11 bases had no gene match. Germline CDR1 and CDR2: WSHSY and SAAADI. This CDR3 is CASQPPGLAGEQQFF. The CDR3 DNA sequence: TGCGCCAGCCAACCCCCGGGACTAGCGGGAGAGCAGCAGTTCTTC.

The chain has TRBV9 and TRBJ1-1; 7 bases match TRBD1. After removal of 5 bases from V and 0 bases from J, the junction contained 4 bases not matched to a gene. From germline, CDR1 is SGDLS and CDR2 YYNGEE. The CDR3 length is 14 residues. This CDR3 reads CASSRQGLNTEAFF. In DNA form, the CDR3 reads TGTGCCAGCAGTAGACAGGGTTTGAACACTGAAGCTTTCTTT.

This sequence joins TRBV18 and TRBJ2-3, with 9 positions matching TRBD2. The germline V gene encodes CDR1 KGHSH and CDR2 LQKENI. The CDR3 is 15 amino acids. V was clipped by 5 bases and J by 3 bases; unmatched bases: 6. DNA of the CDR3: TGTGCCAGCTCATCTATAGCGGGAGTTACAGATACGCAGTATTTT. Protein: CASSSIAGVTDTQYF.

The chain joins TRBV5-6 to TRBJ1-2; the D gene is possibly TRBD1 (6 bases). The germline CDR1 and CDR2 sequences are SGHDT and YYEEEE. Trimming removed 6 bases from V and 8 bases from J, with 17 bases in between. The CDR3 extends over 13 amino acids. CDR3 sequence (DNA): TGTGCCAGCACCGGGACAACCTTCGGCGGCTACACCTTC. Translation: CASTGTTFGGYTF.

The J gene is TRBJ1-2, the V gene TRBV30, with 8 bases aligning to TRBD1. CDR1 and CDR2 from the germline V gene are GTSNPN and SVGIG (reference sequence). The V and J ends lost 3 bases and 0 bases, in that order; junction bases with no gene match: 6. The CDR3 is made up of 15 amino acids. The CDR3 DNA reads TGTGCCTGGAGGACGACAGGGGACCCTAACTATGGCTACACCTTC. This translates into CAWRTTGDPNYGYTF.

The chain recombines TRBV29-1 with TRBJ2-3, with TRBD2 matching 7 bases. CDR3 size: 15 residues. Germline CDR1 is SQVTM and CDR2 is ANQGSEA. Germline trimming cut 2 bases from V and 4 bases from J; bases unmatched to any gene: 9. The CDR3 nucleotides read TGCAGCGTTGAAAAGTTGGGGCTAGCGGCAGATACGCAGTATTTT. It yields the protein CSVEKLGLAADTQYF.

This chain uses TRBV10-3 with TRBJ2-1, with TRBD1 matching over 7 bases. This CDR3 has 13 residues. In germline, CDR1 is ENHRY, CDR2 SYGVKD. Trimming cost V 2 bases and J 8 bases; bases outside gene matches: 3. In nucleotides, the CDR3 is TGTGCCATCAGTGAGAGGGGGCAGGATGAGCAGTTCTTC. Amino acids: CAISERGQDEQFF.

The chain links TRBV5-1 to TRBJ1-6; 7 nucleotides align to TRBD1. Germline V gene lookup returns CDR1 SGHRS and CDR2 YFSETQ. There are 16 residues in the CDR3. V lost 3 bases, J lost 3 bases, and 6 bases stayed unmatched. The CDR3 bases are TGCGCCAGCAGCTCAAAGGGACAGAACTATAATTCACCCCTCCACTTT. This encodes CASSSKGQNYNSPLHF.

The CDR3 bases are TGCGCCAGCAGTCGGGGGACTGACTCCTACAATGAGCAGTTCTTC. This gives the protein CASSRGTDSYNEQFF. This sequence joins TRBV4-1 and TRBJ2-1, with D perhaps TRBD2 (6 bases). V was pared by 6 bases and J by 0 bases, with 12 bases between. Germline assignment: CDR1 MGHRA and CDR2 YSYEKL. This CDR3 contains 15 residues.

The chain joins TRBV1 to TRBJ1-2; TRBD1, as called in the table, went unchecked against the DNA. TRBV1 is a known pseudogene. The CDR3 extends over 15 amino acids. CDR3 DNA sequence: TGCACCAGATCATTGGCAGGGGCGGCTAACTATGGCTACACCTTC. Its protein product is CTRSLAGAANYGYTF.

V usage is TRBV5-4 and J usage is TRBJ1-3; 9 nucleotides align to TRBD1. The CDR3 has 16 amino acids. The V and J ends lost 4 bases and 6 bases, in that order; junction bases with no gene match: 11. CDR1 SGHNT and CDR2 YYREEE come from the germline V gene (reference sequence). The CDR3 coding sequence is TGTGCCAGCAGCCCGGGAGTAGGACAGGGGACAAACACCATATATTTT. Protein product: CASSPGVGQGTNTIYF.

The chain joins TRBV7-3 to TRBJ1-1; 7 bases are shared with TRBD1. Trimming took 2 bases from V and 5 from J; bases not matched to a gene: 2. The CDR3 covers 13 residues. CDR1 is SGHTA, CDR2 FQGTGA, per germline. CDR3 amino acids: CASSLDRETEAFF. DNA of the CDR3: TGTGCCAGCAGCTTAGACAGGGAAACTGAAGCTTTCTTT.

The chain couples TRBV5-1 to TRBJ2-1, with D perhaps TRBD2 (5 bases). The length of the CDR3 is 14 residues. Germline CDR1 and CDR2: SGHRS and YFSETQ. The CDR3 DNA follows: TGCGCAGCAGCTCGGGATTCCTCCTACAATGAGCAGTTCTTC. It codes for CAAARDSSYNEQFF.

The rearrangement links TRBV7-6 to TRBJ2-5, with 8 bases fitting TRBD1. The CDR3 has 16 residues. Trimming at V came to 0 bases and at J to 6 bases, leaving 9 bases not matched to a gene. Germline lookup yields CDR1 SGHVS and CDR2 FNYEAQ. The CDR3 nucleotides are TGTGCCAGCAGCTTAGCGCTTCTGGACAGGGAAAAGACCCAGTACTTC. This translates into CASSLALLDREKTQYF.

V usage is TRBV10-2 and J usage is TRBJ1-1; TRBD1 aligns across 9 bases. There are 12 residues in the CDR3. V trimming: 3 bases; J trimming: 12 bases; junction bases outside the gene matches: 5. CDR1 WSHSY and CDR2 SAAADI come from the germline V gene. CDR3 loop: CASSDTGGASFF. The CDR3 DNA reads TGCGCCAGCAGTGACACAGGGGGCGCTTCTTTCTTT.

V usage is TRBV19 and J usage is TRBJ1-2, with 9 bases aligning to TRBD1. Losses at the gene ends were 10 bases for V and 1 base for J; bases not matched to a gene: 4. Germline V CDR1 and CDR2: LNHDA, SQIVND (reference sequence). This CDR3 has 13 residues. In DNA, the CDR3 is TGTGCCATCGAGGACAGGGGTAACTATGGCTACACCTTC. It encodes CAIEDRGNYGYTF.

The chain is built from TRBV2 and TRBJ1-1, with unresolved D. Germline V CDR1 and CDR2: SNHLY, FYNNEI. The CDR3 loop spans 13 amino acids. The V end lost 4 bases, the J end lost 5 bases, and 11 bases lay between the germline ends. CDR3 in DNA: TGTGCCAGCAGTGTCGGAGTGCCGACTGAAGCTTTCTTT. As protein: CASSVGVPTEAFF.

This chain uses TRBV4-1 with TRBJ1-6; perhaps TRBD1 as D (5 bases). Looked up from germline, CDR1 is MGHRA and CDR2 is YSYEKL. CDR3 length: 14 residues. Trimming took off 1 base at V and 10 bases at J, with 11 bases between the two ends. CDR3 DNA: TGCGCCAGCAGCCAAGTGCAGGGAGGCTCACCCCTCCACTTT. Translation: CASSQVQGGSPLHF.

In this sample, this clone turned up once. This sequence joins TRBV5-1 and TRBJ2-1, with 14 bases lining up with TRBD2. Germline CDR1 reads SGHRS; CDR2 reads YFSETQ. V gave up 4 bases and J gave up 6 bases; unmatched junction bases: 3. The CDR3 length is 15 residues. CDR3 region: CASSPGLAGVNEQFF. The DNA of the CDR3 is TGCGCCAGCAGCCCGGGACTAGCGGGAGTCAATGAGCAGTTCTTC.